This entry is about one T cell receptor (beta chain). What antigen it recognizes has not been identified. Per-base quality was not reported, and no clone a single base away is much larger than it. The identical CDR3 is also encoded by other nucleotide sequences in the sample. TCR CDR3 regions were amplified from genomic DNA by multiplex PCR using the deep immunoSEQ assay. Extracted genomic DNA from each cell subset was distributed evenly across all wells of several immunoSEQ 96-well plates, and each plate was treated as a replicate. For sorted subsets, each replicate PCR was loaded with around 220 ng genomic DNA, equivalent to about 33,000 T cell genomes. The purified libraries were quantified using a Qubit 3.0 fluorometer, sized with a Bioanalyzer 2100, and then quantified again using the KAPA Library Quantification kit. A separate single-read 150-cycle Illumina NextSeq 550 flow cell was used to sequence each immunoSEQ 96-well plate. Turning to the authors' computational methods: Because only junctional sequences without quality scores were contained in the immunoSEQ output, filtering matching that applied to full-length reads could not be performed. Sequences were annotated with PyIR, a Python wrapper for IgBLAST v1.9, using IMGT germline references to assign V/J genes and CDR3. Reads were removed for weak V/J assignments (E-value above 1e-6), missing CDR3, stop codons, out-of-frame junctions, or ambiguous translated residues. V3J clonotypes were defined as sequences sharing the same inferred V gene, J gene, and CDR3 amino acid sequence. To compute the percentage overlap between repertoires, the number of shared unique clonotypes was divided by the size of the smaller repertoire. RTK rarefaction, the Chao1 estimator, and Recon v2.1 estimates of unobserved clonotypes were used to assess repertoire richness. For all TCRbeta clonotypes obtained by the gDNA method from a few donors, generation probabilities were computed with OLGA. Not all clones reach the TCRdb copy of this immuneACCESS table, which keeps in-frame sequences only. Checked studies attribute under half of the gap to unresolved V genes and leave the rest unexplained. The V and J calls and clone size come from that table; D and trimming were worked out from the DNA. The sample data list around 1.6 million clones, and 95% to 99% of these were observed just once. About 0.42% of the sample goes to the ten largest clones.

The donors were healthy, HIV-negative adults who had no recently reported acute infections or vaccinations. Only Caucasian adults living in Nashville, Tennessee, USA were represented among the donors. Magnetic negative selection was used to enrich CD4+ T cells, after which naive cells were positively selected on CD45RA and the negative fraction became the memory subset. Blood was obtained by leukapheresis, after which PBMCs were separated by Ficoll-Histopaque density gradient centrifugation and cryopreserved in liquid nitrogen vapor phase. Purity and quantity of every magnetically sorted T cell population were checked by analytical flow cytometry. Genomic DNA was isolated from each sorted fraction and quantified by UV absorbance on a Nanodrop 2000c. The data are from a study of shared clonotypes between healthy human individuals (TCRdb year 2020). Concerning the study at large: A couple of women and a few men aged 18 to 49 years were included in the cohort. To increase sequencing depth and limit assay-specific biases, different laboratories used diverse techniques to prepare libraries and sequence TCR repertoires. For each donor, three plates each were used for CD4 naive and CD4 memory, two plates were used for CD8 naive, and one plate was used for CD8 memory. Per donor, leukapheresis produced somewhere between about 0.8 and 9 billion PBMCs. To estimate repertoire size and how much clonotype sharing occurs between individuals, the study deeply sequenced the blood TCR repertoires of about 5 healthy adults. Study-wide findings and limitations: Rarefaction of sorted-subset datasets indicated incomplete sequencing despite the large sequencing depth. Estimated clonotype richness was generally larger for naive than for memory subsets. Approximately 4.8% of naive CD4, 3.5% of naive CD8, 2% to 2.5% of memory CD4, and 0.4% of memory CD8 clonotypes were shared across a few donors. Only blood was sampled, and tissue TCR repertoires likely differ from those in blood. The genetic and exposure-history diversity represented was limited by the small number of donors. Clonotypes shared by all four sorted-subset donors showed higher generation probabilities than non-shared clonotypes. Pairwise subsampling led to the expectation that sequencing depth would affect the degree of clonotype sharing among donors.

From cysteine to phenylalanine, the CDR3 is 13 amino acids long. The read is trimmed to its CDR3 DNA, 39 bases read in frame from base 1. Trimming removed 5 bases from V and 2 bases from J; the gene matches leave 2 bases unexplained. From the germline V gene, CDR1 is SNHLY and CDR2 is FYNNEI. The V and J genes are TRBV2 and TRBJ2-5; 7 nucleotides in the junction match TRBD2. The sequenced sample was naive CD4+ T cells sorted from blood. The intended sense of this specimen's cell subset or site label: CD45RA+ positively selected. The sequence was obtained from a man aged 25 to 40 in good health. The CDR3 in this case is CASSRGVQETQYF. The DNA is TGTGCCAGCAGTCGGGGGGTTCAAGAGACCCAGTACTTC.